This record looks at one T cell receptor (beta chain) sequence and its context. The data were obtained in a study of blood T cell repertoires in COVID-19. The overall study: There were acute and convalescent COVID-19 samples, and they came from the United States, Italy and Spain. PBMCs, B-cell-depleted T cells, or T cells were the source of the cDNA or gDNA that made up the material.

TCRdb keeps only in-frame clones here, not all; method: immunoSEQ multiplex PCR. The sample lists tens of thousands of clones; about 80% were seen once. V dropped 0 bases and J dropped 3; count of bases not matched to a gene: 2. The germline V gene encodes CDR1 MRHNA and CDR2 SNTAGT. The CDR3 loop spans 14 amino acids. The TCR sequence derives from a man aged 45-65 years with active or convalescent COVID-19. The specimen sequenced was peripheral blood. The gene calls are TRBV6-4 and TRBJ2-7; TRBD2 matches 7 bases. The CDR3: CASSDSRGCYEQYF. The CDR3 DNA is TGTGCCAGCAGTGACTCGCGGGGGTGCTACGAGCAGTACTTC.